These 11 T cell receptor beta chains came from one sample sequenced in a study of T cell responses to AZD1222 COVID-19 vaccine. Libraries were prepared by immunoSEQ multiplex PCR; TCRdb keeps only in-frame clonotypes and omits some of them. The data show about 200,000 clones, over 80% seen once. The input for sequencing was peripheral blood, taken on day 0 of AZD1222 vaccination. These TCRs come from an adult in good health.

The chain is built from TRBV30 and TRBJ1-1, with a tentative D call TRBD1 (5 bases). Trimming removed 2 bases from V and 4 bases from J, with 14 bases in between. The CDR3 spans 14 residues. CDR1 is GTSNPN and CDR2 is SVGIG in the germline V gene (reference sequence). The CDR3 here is CAWSMQGWGTEAFF. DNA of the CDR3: TGTGCCTGGAGTATGCAGGGATGGGGCACTGAAGCTTTCTTT.

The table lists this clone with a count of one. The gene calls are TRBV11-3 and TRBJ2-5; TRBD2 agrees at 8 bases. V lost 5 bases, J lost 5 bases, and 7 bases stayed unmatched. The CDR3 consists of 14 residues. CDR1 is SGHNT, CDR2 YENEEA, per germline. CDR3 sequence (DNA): TGTGCCAGCAGCCACGGGGGGGCCGGGGAGACCCAGTACTTC. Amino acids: CASSHGGAGETQYF.

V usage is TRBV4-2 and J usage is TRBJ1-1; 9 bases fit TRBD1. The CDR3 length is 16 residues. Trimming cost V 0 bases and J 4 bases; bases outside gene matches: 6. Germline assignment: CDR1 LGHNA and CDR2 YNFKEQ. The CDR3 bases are TGTGCCAGCAGCCAAGAGGGACAGGGCCCGGTCACTGAAGCTTTCTTT. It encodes CASSQEGQGPVTEAFF.

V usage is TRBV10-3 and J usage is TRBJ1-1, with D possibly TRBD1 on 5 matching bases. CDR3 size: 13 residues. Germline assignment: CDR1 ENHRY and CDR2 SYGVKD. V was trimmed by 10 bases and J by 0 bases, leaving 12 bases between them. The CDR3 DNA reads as TGTGCCACGACCCGGGGGATGAACACTGAAGCTTTCTTT. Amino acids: CATTRGMNTEAFF.

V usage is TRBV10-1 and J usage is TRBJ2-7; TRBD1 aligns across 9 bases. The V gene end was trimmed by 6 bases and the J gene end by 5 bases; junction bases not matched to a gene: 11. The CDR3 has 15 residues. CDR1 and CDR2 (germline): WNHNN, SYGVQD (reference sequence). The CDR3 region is CASREKQGAEHEQYF. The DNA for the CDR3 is TGCGCCAGCAGGGAAAAACAGGGGGCTGAGCACGAGCAGTACTTC.

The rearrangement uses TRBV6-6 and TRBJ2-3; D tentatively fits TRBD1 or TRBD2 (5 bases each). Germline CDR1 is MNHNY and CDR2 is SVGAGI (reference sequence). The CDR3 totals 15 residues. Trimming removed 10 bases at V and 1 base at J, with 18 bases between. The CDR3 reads CATKGPGRGTDTQYF. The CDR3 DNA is TGTGCCACCAAAGGTCCGGGACGGGGCACAGATACGCAGTATTTT.

The DNA of the CDR3 is TGCGCCAGCAGCCAAGATCGGTCGGGCGGACCCTCATCTCGGCAGTTCTTC. Residues: CASSQDRSGGPSSRQFF. The rearrangement uses TRBV4-3 and TRBJ2-1; D unclear. The CDR3 has 17 amino acids. CDR1 LGHNA and CDR2 YSLEER come from the germline V gene. V gave up 0 bases and J gave up 12 bases, with 24 bases separating them.

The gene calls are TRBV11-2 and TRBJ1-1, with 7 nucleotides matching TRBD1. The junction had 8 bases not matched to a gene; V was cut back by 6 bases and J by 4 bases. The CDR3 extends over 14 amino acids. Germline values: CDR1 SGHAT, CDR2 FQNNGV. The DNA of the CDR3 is TGTGCCAGCAGGGCGGACAGGCCGATCACTGAAGCTTTCTTT. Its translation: CASRADRPITEAFF.

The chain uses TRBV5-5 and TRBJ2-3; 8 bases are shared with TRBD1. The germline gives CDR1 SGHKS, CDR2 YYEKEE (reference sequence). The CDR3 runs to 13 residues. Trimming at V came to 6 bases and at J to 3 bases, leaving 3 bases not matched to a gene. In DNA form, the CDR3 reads TGTGCCAGCAAGAGGACAGGGACAGATACGCAGTATTTT. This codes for CASKRTGTDTQYF.

The CDR3 DNA reads TGTGCCAGCAGCCCCCTCTCGGGGGGCTACAATGAGCAGTTCTTC. Amino acids: CASSPLSGGYNEQFF. The chain recombines TRBV7-9 with TRBJ2-1; 7 nucleotides line up with TRBD2. The germline CDR1 and CDR2 sequences are SEHNR and FQNEAQ (reference sequence). This CDR3 is 15 amino acids long. V lost 5 bases to trimming and J lost 3 bases; unmatched junction nucleotides: 7. The variable domain in full, with the rest retrieved from reference TRBV7-9 and TRBJ2-1, is DTGVSQNPRHKITKRGQNVTFRCDPISEHNRLYWYRQTLGQGPEFLTYFQNEAQLEKSRLLSDRFSAERPKGSFSTLEIQRTEQGDSAMYLCASSPLSGGYNEQFFGPGTRLTVL.

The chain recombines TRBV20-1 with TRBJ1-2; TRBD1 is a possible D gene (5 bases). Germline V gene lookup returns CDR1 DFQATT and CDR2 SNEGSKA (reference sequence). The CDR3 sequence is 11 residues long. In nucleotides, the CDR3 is TGCAGCGGGGGGGACCACTATGGCTACACCTTC. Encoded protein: CSGGDHYGYTF.